This entry is about one T cell receptor (beta chain). The sample is drawn from a study of OX40 agonist ivuxolimab in advanced cancers. Overall study context: Patients were given ivuxolimab, an antibody that agonizes OX40 (CD134).

Trimming removed 3 bases from V and 7 bases from J; junction bases left unmatched: 5. Germline V lookup: CDR1 LNHDA, CDR2 SQIVND (reference sequence). The CDR3 runs 15 residues. Any history of autoimmune disease or systemic immunosuppression disqualified patients. The table came from immunoSEQ multiplex PCR; TCRdb's copy has only in-frame clones and leaves some out. The data hold 70,000 to 75,000 clones, with almost 90% observed a single time. The chain uses TRBV19 and TRBJ2-1, with 11 bases aligning to TRBD2. This clonotype was sampled from an adult with an advanced solid tumor such as melanoma, head and neck, liver or kidney cancer. The input for sequencing was CD4+ or CD8+ T cells sorted from blood, taken in a trial of the OX40 agonist ivuxolimab. The CDR3 coding sequence is TGTGCCAGTAGTATTTGGGCTAGCGGGAGGAATGAGCAGTTCTTC. It encodes CASSIWASGRNEQFF.